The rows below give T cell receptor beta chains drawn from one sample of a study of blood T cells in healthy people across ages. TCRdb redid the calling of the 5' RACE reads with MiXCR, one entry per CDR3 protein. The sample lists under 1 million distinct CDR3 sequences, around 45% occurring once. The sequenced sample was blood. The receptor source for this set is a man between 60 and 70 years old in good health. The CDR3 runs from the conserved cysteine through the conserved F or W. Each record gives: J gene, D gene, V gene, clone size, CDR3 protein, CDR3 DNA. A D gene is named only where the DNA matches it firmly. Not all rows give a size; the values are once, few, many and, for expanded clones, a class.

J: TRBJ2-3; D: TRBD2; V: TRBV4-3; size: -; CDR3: CASSQVLAGGPADTQYF; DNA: TGCGCCAGCAGCCAAGTCCTAGCGGGGGGGCCCGCGGATACGCAGTATTTT
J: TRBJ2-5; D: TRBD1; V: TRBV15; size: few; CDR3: CATSRDWDRGIEQYF; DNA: TGTGCCACCAGCAGAGATTGGGACAGGGGGATTGAGCAGTACTTC
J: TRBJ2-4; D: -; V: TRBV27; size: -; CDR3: CASSPYRGEQYF; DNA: TGTGCCAGCAGTCCCTATCGGGGAGAGCAGTACTTC
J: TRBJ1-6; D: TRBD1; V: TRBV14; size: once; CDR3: CASSPAGTGFWSPLHF; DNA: TGTGCCAGCAGCCCAGCCGGGACAGGGTTTTGGTCACCCCTCCACTTT
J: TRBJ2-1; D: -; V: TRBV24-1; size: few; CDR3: CATSQGTEQFF; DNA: TGTGCCACCAGTCAGGGGACTGAGCAGTTCTTC
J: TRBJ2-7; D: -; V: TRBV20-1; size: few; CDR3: CSAADGLTPLEQYF; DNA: TGCAGTGCAGCCGACGGACTTACACCGTTAGAGCAGTACTTC
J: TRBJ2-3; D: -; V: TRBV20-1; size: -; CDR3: CSHGENGDTQYF; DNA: TGCAGCCACGGGGAAAACGGTGATACGCAGTATTTT
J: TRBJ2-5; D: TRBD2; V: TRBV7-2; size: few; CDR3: CASSQVLAGGWLETQYF; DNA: TGTGCCAGCAGCCAAGTACTAGCGGGGGGGTGGCTAGAGACCCAGTACTTC
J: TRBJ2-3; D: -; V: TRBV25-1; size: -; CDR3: CASSRGAGEGTDTQYF; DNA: TGTGCCAGCAGTAGAGGTGCAGGGGAGGGAACAGATACGCAGTATTTT
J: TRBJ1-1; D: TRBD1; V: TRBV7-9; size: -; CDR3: CASSPRGTSWTEAFF; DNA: TGTGCCAGTAGCCCCAGGGGGACCTCTTGGACTGAAGCTTTCTTT
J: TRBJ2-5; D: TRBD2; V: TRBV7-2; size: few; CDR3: CASSSSGGKETQYF; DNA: TGTGCCAGCAGCTCCTCGGGAGGGAAAGAGACCCAGTACTTC
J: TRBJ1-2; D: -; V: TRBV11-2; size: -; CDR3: CASSLVGGGTF; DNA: -
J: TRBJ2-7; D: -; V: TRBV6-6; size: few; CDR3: CASSRAGGSYEQYF; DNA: TGTGCCAGCAGCCGGGCAGGGGGGTCCTACGAGCAGTACTTC